These T cell receptor beta chains were read from a single sample in a study of beta chain features in type 1 diabetes. This table comes from immunoSEQ multiplex PCR, and its TCRdb copy is limited to in-frame clones, with some not included. The repertoire holds fewer than 400,000 clones, with about a tenth as singletons. Sequencing was done on a sample of central memory CD4+ T cells from blood. All receptors come from a man aged 25 to 45 with type 1 diabetes. Each CDR3 is given with its conserved first and last residue. The D gene is left open where the match is weak. Rows give clone size only sometimes, using once, few, many, or a class for an expanded clone.

>TRBJ2-7|.|many|TRBV7-2
TGTGCCAGCAGCGAGGGGACCGCAACGCAGCAGTACTTC
CASSEGTATQQYF
>TRBJ2-5|.|few|TRBV4-3
TGCGCCAGCAGCCAAGATAATAGAGAGACCCAGTACTTC
CASSQDNRETQYF
>TRBJ2-1|TRBD2|.|TRBV28
TGTGCCAGCAGTTCGGGAAAGCGGGGAAGCAATGAGCAGTTCTTC
CASSSGKRGSNEQFF
>TRBJ1-6|TRBD1|few|TRBV25-1
TGTGCCAGCAGTGAGAGGGTCCAGGGGGCTTCACCCCTCCACTTT
CASSERVQGASPLHF
>TRBJ2-3|TRBD2|.|TRBV2
TGTGCCAGCAGCCCCGGTAGCGGGGGCGTGGATACGCAGTATTTT
CASSPGSGGVDTQYF
>TRBJ2-7|.|few|TRBV30
TGTGCCTGGAGTGTAGGGTCACCTCCGACGGCGTACTTC
CAWSVGSPPTAYF
>TRBJ2-6|TRBD1|few|TRBV4-3
TGCGCCAGCAGCCAAGTCAACAGGGGAATAATCTCTGGGGCCAACGTCCTGACTTTC
CASSQVNRGIISGANVLTF
>TRBJ1-2|TRBD1|few|TRBV6-5
TGTGCCAGCAGCGGACAGGGGGCGGGAGACTATGGCTACACCTTC
CASSGQGAGDYGYTF
>TRBJ2-2|.|.|TRBV5-1
TGCGCCAGCAGCTTGGAAAGTTGGTCGACCGGGGAGCTGTTTTTT
CASSLESWSTGELFF
>TRBJ1-6|.|.|TRBV2
TGTGCCAGCACCCTGACTTCACCCCTCCACTTT
CASTLTSPLHF
>TRBJ2-2|.|few|TRBV4-2
TGTGCCAGCAGCTCAAAGGGGGGGGAGCTGTTTTTT
CASSSKGGELFF
>TRBJ1-1|TRBD1|few|TRBV10-3
TGTGCCATCAGTGAGTCGACAGGGCGGACTGAAGCTTTCTTT
CAISESTGRTEAFF
>TRBJ2-7|TRBD1|.|TRBV5-1
TGCGCCAGCAGCTTGGTTCCGGGACAGGACTACGAGCAGTACTTC
CASSLVPGQDYEQYF
>TRBJ2-7|.|many|TRBV7-2
TGTGCCAGCAGCTTACCGGGGTCATACGAGCAGTACTTC
CASSLPGSYEQYF
>TRBJ1-4|.|.|TRBV5-6
TGTGCCAGCAGCCGGGGGAGTAATGAAAAACTGTTTTTT
CASSRGSNEKLFF
>TRBJ2-1|.|many|TRBV7-9
TGTGCCACCCGAGCGCAGAACAATGAGCAGTTCTTC
CATRAQNNEQFF
>TRBJ2-7|.|.|TRBV11-2
TGTGCCAGCAGCTTAGGGCCGGACAGGCAGTACTTC
CASSLGPDRQYF
>TRBJ2-5|TRBD1|.|TRBV7-8
TGTGCCAGCAGCCCGGGACAGGGGAGGGAGACCCAGTACTTC
CASSPGQGRETQYF
>TRBJ1-3|.|.|TRBV19
TGTGCCAGCCACCGCGGAAACACCATATATTTT
CASHRGNTIYF
>TRBJ1-2|.|few|TRBV29-1
TGCAGCGTTGATACGGGGTATGGCTACACCTTC
CSVDTGYGYTF
>TRBJ2-7|.|.|TRBV12-5
TGTGCTAGTGGCCCCGGGTCTACCTACGAGCAGTACTTC
CASGPGSTYEQYF
>TRBJ1-6|.|few|TRBV7-2
TGTGCCAGCAGCTTAGGGGGCTTCCTCACAAATTCACCCCTCCACTTT
CASSLGGFLTNSPLHF
>TRBJ2-7|.|.|TRBV6-1
TGTGCCAGCAGTCCCGTCGGGGGACAGTTCTACGAGCAGTACTTC
CASSPVGGQFYEQYF
>TRBJ1-2|TRBD1|.|TRBV13
TGTGCCAGCGGGCGCGGGGACAGGGAAATATATGGCTACACCTTC
CASGRGDREIYGYTF
>TRBJ2-5|.|.|TRBV5-1
TGCGCCAGCAGCGGGGGCCTGGTCCAAGAGACCCAGTACTTC
CASSGGLVQETQYF
>TRBJ1-5|.|.|TRBV27
TGTGCCAGCAGTTTCCAGGGAGGTGGAAATCAGCCCCAGCATTTT
CASSFQGGGNQPQHF
>TRBJ2-1|TRBD2|few|TRBV9
TGTGCCAGCAGCGCCCAATCTGCGGGGGGCTACAATGAGCAGTTCTTC
CASSAQSAGGYNEQFF
>TRBJ2-3|.|.|TRBV5-6
TGTGCCAGCAGCTTGGTCTCTGGAACTAGCACAGATACGCAGTATTTT
CASSLVSGTSTDTQYF
>TRBJ2-2|TRBD2|.|TRBV30
TGTGCCAAAAGGACTAGCGGGGATTACACCGGGGAGCTGTTTTTT
CAKRTSGDYTGELFF
>TRBJ2-1|TRBD1|few|TRBV7-2
TGTGCCAGCAGCTTATTACAGGGGGATGAGCAGTTCTTC
CASSLLQGDEQFF
>TRBJ1-2|TRBD1|few|TRBV5-1
TGCGCCAGCAGCTTGGGGCTTAGGCAGGGGGCCTCCTCTGGCTACACCTTC
CASSLGLRQGASSGYTF
>TRBJ2-1|.|.|TRBV29-1
TGCAGCGTTGAAGGGCAGGTAGACGAGCAGTTCTTC
CSVEGQVDEQFF
>TRBJ1-2|.|many|TRBV11-2
TGTGCCAGCAGCTTAGAGCGCAGGGGTGACTATGGCTACACCTTC
CASSLERRGDYGYTF
>TRBJ1-1|TRBD1|.|TRBV9
TGTGCCAGCAGCACTCAGACAGGGGGCACTGAAGCTTTCTTT
CASSTQTGGTEAFF
>TRBJ2-3|.|.|TRBV7-2
TGTGCCAGCAGCTTCCAGTACACAGATACGCAGTATTTT
CASSFQYTDTQYF
>TRBJ2-1|.|few|TRBV25-1
TGTGCCAGCAGTGAGAGCCGCGGTACAACCCGGTCTAGGCAGTTCTTC
CASSESRGTTRSRQFF
>TRBJ2-2|.|.|TRBV6-5
TGTGCCGTACGAGAGGCGAACACCGGGGAGCTGTTTTTT
CAVREANTGELFF
>TRBJ2-2|TRBD2|few|TRBV30
TGTGCCTGGAAACGGGACTACTTCACCGGGGAGCTGTTTTTT
CAWKRDYFTGELFF
>TRBJ1-6|.|.|TRBV5-4
TGTGCCAGCAGCTCTCAGGGAAATAATTCACCCCTCCACTTT
CASSSQGNNSPLHF
>TRBJ1-6|.|.|TRBV14
TGTGCCAGCAGCCGAACTGAGGGTTCACCCCTCCACTTT
CASSRTEGSPLHF
>TRBJ1-1|TRBD1|.|TRBV7-2
TGTGCCAGCAGCCCCAGACAGGGATCCTCGGGGGACACTGAAGCTTTCTTT
CASSPRQGSSGDTEAFF
>TRBJ1-4|TRBD1|.|TRBV2
TGTGCCAGCAGTGATTACAGGGGAGATGAAAAACTGTTTTTT
CASSDYRGDEKLFF
>TRBJ1-6|.|.|TRBV27
TGTGCCAGCAGTAGCGGCAGGGCGCAGGTATCACCCCTCCACTTT
CASSSGRAQVSPLHF
>TRBJ2-1|.|.|TRBV5-1
TGCGCCAGCAGCTTCCGACAGAGCTCCTACAATGAGCAGTTCTTC
CASSFRQSSYNEQFF
>TRBJ2-1|.|few|TRBV20-1
TGCAGTGCCTGGGGGGAGGATGAGCAGTTCTTC
CSAWGEDEQFF
>TRBJ1-1|.|few|TRBV7-9
TGTGCCGGCAGGGCGGTTTCCTCCACTGAAGCTTTCTTT
CAGRAVSSTEAFF
>TRBJ2-3|.|few|TRBV6-6
TGTGCCAGCAGTACGGGGTATAATACAGATACGCAGTATTTT
CASSTGYNTDTQYF
>TRBJ2-7|.|.|TRBV11-2
TGTGCCAGCAGCGCCATTAGGAACACAGGGTTAGGCGCTATCCACGAGCAGTACTTC
CASSAIRNTGLGAIHEQYF
>TRBJ2-3|TRBD2|few|TRBV7-2
TGTGCCAGCAGCTCCCGCGCGGCGAGGCTAGCGGGGGATACGCAGTATTTT
CASSSRAARLAGDTQYF
>TRBJ2-3|.|few|TRBV7-2
TGTGCCAGCAGCTTAGGGGGGGCTAGCACAGATACGCAGTATTTT
CASSLGGASTDTQYF
>TRBJ2-7|.|few|TRBV7-2
TGTGCCAGCAGCCCTTCTGTAGGGGACCCCCTCAAGCAGTACTTC
CASSPSVGDPLKQYF
>TRBJ1-6|TRBD1|once|TRBV19
TGTGCCAGTAGTATGGGACAGGGAGCGTCACCCCTCCACTTT
CASSMGQGASPLHF
>TRBJ2-1|.|.|TRBV4-3
TGCGCCAGCAGCCAAGAAGGGGGGCAGTTCTTC
CASSQEGGQFF
>TRBJ1-1|.|few|TRBV7-2
TGTGCCAGCAGCGGACAGAGCACTGAAGCTTTCTTT
CASSGQSTEAFF
>TRBJ1-5|.|few|TRBV2
TGTGCCAGCAGTGGACAGATCAATCAGCCCCAGCATTTT
CASSGQINQPQHF
>TRBJ2-3|.|many|TRBV11-2
TGTGCCAGCAGCTTTATCGCGGGGCTGGGCACAGATACGCAGTATTTT
CASSFIAGLGTDTQYF
>TRBJ2-4|.|many|TRBV4-1
TGCGCCAGCAGCTCCGCGGGGCGTGAGGCCAAAAACATTCAGTACTTC
CASSSAGREAKNIQYF
>TRBJ2-1|.|many|TRBV29-1
TGCAGTGTAGGACAGCAAATGGTCAATGAGCAGTTCTTC
CSVGQQMVNEQFF
>TRBJ1-3|.|few|TRBV30
TGTGCCTGGATGAGGGAGGCCTCTGGAAACACCATATATTTT
CAWMREASGNTIYF
>TRBJ1-2|.|few|TRBV9
TGTGCCAGCAGCGTAGGCAGGGAACCCTATGGCTACACCTTC
CASSVGREPYGYTF